The 29 T cell receptor beta chains given below trace back to one sample, sequenced in a study of blood T cell repertoires in COVID-19. Libraries were prepared by immunoSEQ multiplex PCR; TCRdb keeps only in-frame clonotypes and omits some of them. The sample lists around 130,000 clones; approximately 85% were seen once. Source material: peripheral blood. The receptors here all came from a human donor in a cohort sampled during active COVID-19.

This clone has just a few counts. The gene calls are TRBV5-4 and TRBJ1-6, with 11 positions matching TRBD1. Per the germline V gene, CDR1 is SGHNT and CDR2 is YYREEE (reference sequence). The length of the CDR3 is 16 residues. V gave up 0 bases and J gave up 7 bases; unmatched junction bases: 3. CDR3 residues: CASSLGGQGGNSPLHF. CDR3 nucleotides: TGTGCCAGCAGCTTGGGGGGACAGGGGGGAAATTCACCCCTCCACTTT.

The rearrangement uses TRBV5-1 and TRBJ2-5, with 7 bases lining up with TRBD2. The ends lost 3 bases at V and 2 bases at J; junction bases unmatched: 7. The CDR3 is 15 amino acids. The germline V gene has CDR1 SGHRS and CDR2 YFSETQ. CDR3 DNA: TGCGCCAGCAGCTGGGGTGAGCGGGGACAAGAGACCCAGTACTTC. Translating it yields CASSWGERGQETQYF.

V gene TRBV6-5 combines with J gene TRBJ2-7, with TRBD1 identical over 9 bases. V lost 5 bases and J lost 7; bases outside the gene matches: 9. Germline CDR1 MNHEY, CDR2 SVGAGI. The CDR3 extends over 14 amino acids. The CDR3 protein is CASSPGQGAWEQYV. The CDR3 nucleotides are TGTGCCAGCAGTCCGGGACAGGGCGCTTGGGAGCAGTACGTC.

The chain is built from TRBV7-2 and TRBJ2-5; 9 bases match TRBD2. The germline V gene has CDR1 SGHTA and CDR2 FQGNSA. This CDR3 region has 13 residues. V shed 0 bases, J shed 10 bases, and the junction held 3 bases outside the gene matches. The CDR3 bases are TGTGCCAGCAGCTTAGCGGGCGGGGGGGACCAGTACTTC. This codes for CASSLAGGGDQYF.

V usage is TRBV4-3 and J usage is TRBJ1-1; no firm D call. V lost 0 bases, J lost 1 base, and 9 bases lay in between. Germline assignment: CDR1 LGHNA and CDR2 YSLEER. This CDR3 spans 15 amino acids. Here the CDR3 reads CASSQDRLRNTEAFF. The DNA for the CDR3 is TGCGCCAGCAGCCAAGATCGATTGAGGAACACTGAAGCTTTCTTT.

This clone occurred once. The chain uses TRBV6-2 or TRBV6-3 and TRBJ2-6, with TRBD1 matching over 11 bases. Germline lookup yields CDR1 MNHEY and CDR2 SVGEGT. This CDR3 has 20 residues. The ends lost 2 bases at V and 6 bases at J; junction bases unmatched: 15. CDR3 DNA sequence: TGTGCCAGCAGTTACCAGCGGACAGGGGGCACTACTAATCAGGCCAACGTCCTGACTTTC. As protein: CASSYQRTGGTTNQANVLTF.

The CDR3 sequence is CASTGTVQETQYF. As DNA, the CDR3 is TGTGCCAGTACCGGGACAGTTCAAGAGACCCAGTACTTC. This chain links TRBV7-2 with TRBJ2-5, with 7 bases that match TRBD1. CDR3 length: 13 amino acids. With 9 bases clipped from V and 2 bases from J, the junction kept 6 bases outside the gene matches. The V gene's germline CDR1 is SGHTA and CDR2 FQGNSA.

The chain couples TRBV7-2 to TRBJ1-6; 8 bases line up with TRBD1. There are 14 residues in the CDR3. V lost 1 base, J lost 8 bases, and 1 base stayed unmatched. Germline CDR1 is SGHTA and CDR2 is FQGNSA. The CDR3 here is CASSLGTGHSPLHF. In DNA, the CDR3 is TGTGCCAGCAGCTTAGGGACAGGGCATTCACCCCTCCACTTT.

The chain uses TRBV10-3 and TRBJ1-1; no reliable D call. CDR3 length: 14 residues. Germline-derived CDR1 and CDR2 are ENHRY and SYGVKD. V was trimmed by 7 bases and J by 4 bases, leaving 16 bases between them. This CDR3 is CAIKGDVRATEAFF. CDR3 in DNA: TGTGCCATCAAAGGCGACGTGCGGGCCACTGAAGCTTTCTTT.

The chain combines TRBV30 with TRBJ2-5; D not resolved. Per the germline V gene, CDR1 is GTSNPN and CDR2 is SVGIG (reference sequence). CDR3 length equals 13 residues. V was shortened by 0 bases and J by 3 bases, with 8 bases between the two germline ends. The chain's CDR3 is CAWSVTRKETQYF. The DNA for the CDR3 is TGTGCCTGGAGTGTAACCAGGAAAGAGACCCAGTACTTC.

The chain couples TRBV6-4 to TRBJ2-7; 10 positions match TRBD1. Germline V gene data show CDR1 as MRHNA and CDR2 as SNTAGT. The CDR3 runs 15 residues. Unmatched junction bases numbered 7, after V lost 4 bases and J lost 4 bases. CDR3 region: CASSAARTGGYEQYV. In nucleotides, the CDR3 is TGTGCCAGCAGTGCCGCCCGGACAGGGGGGTACGAGCAGTACGTC.

The V call is TRBV5-1, the J call TRBJ2-3; the match to TRBD2 covers 8 bases. The CDR3 sequence is 15 residues long. Germline V gene lookup returns CDR1 SGHRS and CDR2 YFSETQ. J lost 3 bases, V lost 0 bases, and 3 bases had no gene match. The CDR3 DNA is TGCGCCAGCAGCTTGGCGGGAGGGCGTACAGATACGCAGTATTTT. Its protein is CASSLAGGRTDTQYF.

V usage is TRBV27 and J usage is TRBJ2-5, with D maybe TRBD2 (5 bases). Trimming shortened V by 6 bases and J by 13 bases, and 18 bases separated the two germline ends. Per germline, CDR1 MNHEY and CDR2 SMNVEV (reference sequence). This CDR3 region has 12 residues. The CDR3 nucleotides are TGTGCCAGCAGCCGTCGTGGGAGCATATGGTACTTC. Translated, it gives CASSRRGSIWYF.

V gene TRBV19 combines with J gene TRBJ1-4, with D perhaps matching TRBD1 (5 bases). CDR3 size: 15 residues. CDR1 and CDR2 from the germline V gene are LNHDA and SQIVND (reference sequence). V dropped 0 bases and J dropped 7 bases, with 12 bases sitting between them. DNA for the CDR3: TGTGCCAGTAGTATAGATAAGGGTAGGGGTGAAAAACTGTTTTTT. Protein: CASSIDKGRGEKLFF. Based on the CDR3 plus reference TRBV19 and TRBJ1-4, the full variable domain is DGGITQSPKYLFRKEGQNVTLSCEQNLNHDAMYWYRQDPGQGLRLIYYSQIVNDFQKGDIAEGYSVSREKKESFPLTVTSAQKNPTAFYLCASSIDKGRGEKLFFGSGTQLSVL.

This clone came up a few times. The chain recombines TRBV27 with TRBJ2-5; D possibly corresponds to TRBD2 (6 bases). This CDR3 comprises 14 residues. The germline V and J ends were trimmed by 5 bases and 2 bases, with 12 bases remaining between them. The germline V gene encodes CDR1 MNHEY and CDR2 SMNVEV (reference sequence). In nucleotides, the CDR3 is TGTGCCAGCAGTCCTCGGGACTTACAAGAGACCCAGTACTTC. The encoded protein is CASSPRDLQETQYF.

This sequence joins TRBV5-4 and TRBJ2-1; 8 positions match TRBD2. Germline V CDR1 and CDR2: SGHNT, YYREEE (reference sequence). The V segment lost 2 bases and the J segment 9 bases; nucleotides outside the gene matches: 10. The CDR3 sequence is 15 residues long. CDR3 bases: TGTGCCAGCAGCTTTACGGGGGGGGTTTCCAGTGAGCAGTTCTTC. It codes for CASSFTGGVSSEQFF.

The chain employs TRBV27 and TRBJ2-2; D is possibly TRBD1 (6 bases). The V end lost 6 bases, the J end lost 1 base, and 12 bases lay between the germline ends. In germline, CDR1 is MNHEY, CDR2 SMNVEV (reference sequence). The CDR3 has 15 residues. CDR3 loop: CASSLRTENTGELFF. For the CDR3, the DNA is TGTGCCAGCAGCCTCCGGACAGAGAACACCGGGGAGCTGTTTTTT.

The gene calls are TRBV5-4 and TRBJ1-2, with TRBD1 matching over 8 bases. The V segment lost 2 bases and the J segment 5 bases; nucleotides outside the gene matches: 8. This CDR3 spans 15 amino acids. Germline V gene lookup returns CDR1 SGHNT and CDR2 YYREEE (reference sequence). CDR3 sequence (DNA): TGTGCCAGCAGCTTCCCAGGGGGCTCTAGGTATGGCTACACCTTC. Its translation is CASSFPGGSRYGYTF.

V usage is TRBV2 and J usage is TRBJ2-1; 11 positions agree with TRBD1. J gave up 8 bases and V 8 bases, and 8 bases lay outside the gene matches. This CDR3 has 14 residues. Germline CDR1 and CDR2: SNHLY and FYNNEI. CDR3 loop: CASDRDRGSHEQFF. The CDR3 nucleotides are TGTGCCAGCGACCGGGACAGGGGGTCCCATGAGCAGTTCTTC.

This chain links TRBV6-5 with TRBJ1-1; the D gene is possibly TRBD1 (6 bases). Germline V gives CDR1 MNHEY, CDR2 SVGAGI. The length of the CDR3 is 14 residues. V was cut by 2 bases and J by 1 base, with 8 bases left in between. The CDR3 nucleotides are TGTGCCAGCAGTTACACAGGGAGGAACACTGAAGCTTTCTTT. Translated: CASSYTGRNTEAFF.

The chain is built from TRBV5-4 and TRBJ2-7, with D possibly TRBD1 on 6 matching bases. In germline, CDR1 is SGHNT, CDR2 YYREEE (reference sequence). CDR3 length equals 15 residues. Trimming removed 0 bases from V and 3 bases from J, with 13 bases in between. CDR3 amino acids: CASSLGVGDIYEQYF. CDR3 DNA: TGTGCCAGCAGCTTGGGTGTAGGGGACATCTACGAGCAGTACTTC.

Only one count was recorded for this clone. This chain links TRBV7-9 with TRBJ2-1, with 8 bases fitting TRBD2. J was trimmed by 1 base and V by 5 bases; bases with no gene match: 13. The CDR3 contains 18 residues. Germline V gene sequence: CDR1 SEHNR, CDR2 FQNEAQ (reference sequence). The CDR3, as DNA: TGTGCCAGCAGCCCATTAGGGTCACGGGAGGGGTCCTACAATGAGCAGTTCTTC. It codes for CASSPLGSREGSYNEQFF.

The chain carries TRBV9 and TRBJ1-1; 7 bases line up with TRBD1. Germline V lookup: CDR1 SGDLS, CDR2 YYNGEE. The J segment lost 4 bases and the V segment lost 0 bases, leaving 6 bases of the junction unmatched. This CDR3 region has 15 residues. The CDR3 DNA is TGTGCCAGCAGCGTAGGAGACAGGGTTGGCACTGAAGCTTTCTTT. Its protein is CASSVGDRVGTEAFF.

The CDR3 spells CATRAHLGTDTQYF. Written as DNA, the CDR3 is TGTGCCACCAGGGCACATTTGGGCACAGATACGCAGTATTTT. The J gene is TRBJ2-3, the V gene TRBV15; D gene ambiguous. CDR3 length: 14 amino acids. V was pared by 6 bases and J by 1 base, with 11 bases between. Germline loops: CDR1 LNHNV, CDR2 YYDKDF (reference sequence).

The rearrangement links TRBV5-1 to TRBJ1-6; TRBD1 aligns across 9 bases. The germline V gene encodes CDR1 SGHRS and CDR2 YFSETQ. CDR3 length: 15 residues. J lost 10 bases, V lost 1 base, and 6 bases had no gene match. As DNA, the CDR3 is TGCGCCAGCAGCTTGCCGGGACAGGGAGACTCACCCCTCCACTTT. Translating it yields CASSLPGQGDSPLHF.

The rearrangement uses TRBV10-3 and TRBJ2-1; a weak D match, TRBD2 (6 bases). The germline V gene encodes CDR1 ENHRY and CDR2 SYGVKD. Trimming left V 6 bases short and J 2 bases short, with 14 bases between. CDR3 size: 15 residues. The CDR3: CAISQMGGTYNEQFF. The CDR3 DNA is TGTGCCATCAGCCAAATGGGGGGAACCTACAATGAGCAGTTCTTC.

The V and J genes are TRBV5-1 and TRBJ2-1, with D possibly TRBD2 on 6 matching bases. The length of the CDR3 is 15 residues. Germline V gene sequence: CDR1 SGHRS, CDR2 YFSETQ. Deletions cut 0 bases from V and 3 bases from J, with 10 bases between. This CDR3 is CASSLASAGYNEQFF. The CDR3 nucleotides read TGCGCCAGCAGCTTGGCTAGCGCAGGCTACAATGAGCAGTTCTTC. The full variable domain, rest sourced from reference TRBV5-1 and TRBJ2-1, is KAGVTQTPRYLIKTRGQQVTLSCSPISGHRSVSWYQQTPGQGLQFLFEYFSETQRNKGNFPGRFSGRQFSNSRSEMNVSTLELGDSALYLCASSLASAGYNEQFFGPGTRLTVL.

The chain recombines TRBV7-9 with TRBJ1-2; TRBD1 agrees at 7 bases. Unmatched junction bases numbered 7, after V lost 5 bases and J lost 10 bases. The CDR3 has 12 residues. Germline V lookup: CDR1 SEHNR, CDR2 FQNEAQ (reference sequence). DNA of the CDR3: TGTGCCAGCAGCGAAACAGGGGCCCTCTACACCTTC. Amino acids: CASSETGALYTF.

The J gene is TRBJ2-3, the V gene TRBV4-3, with D hard to call. This CDR3 comprises 13 residues. CDR1 is LGHNA, CDR2 YSLEER, per germline. V dropped 0 bases and J dropped 3 bases, with 4 bases sitting between them. CDR3 DNA sequence: TGCGCCAGCAGCCAAGATCTTACAGATACGCAGTATTTT. Protein: CASSQDLTDTQYF.